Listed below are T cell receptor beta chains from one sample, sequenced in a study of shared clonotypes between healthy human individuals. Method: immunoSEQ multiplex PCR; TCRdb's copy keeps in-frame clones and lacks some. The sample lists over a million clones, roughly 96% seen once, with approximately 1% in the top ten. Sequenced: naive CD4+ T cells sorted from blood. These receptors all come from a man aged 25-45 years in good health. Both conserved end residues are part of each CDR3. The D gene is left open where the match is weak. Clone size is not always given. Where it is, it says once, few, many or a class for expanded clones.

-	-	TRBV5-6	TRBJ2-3	TGTGCCAGCAGCTGGTTTACCAGCGGATTCACAGATACGCAGTATTTT	CASSWFTSGFTDTQYF
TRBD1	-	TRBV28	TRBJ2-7	TGTGCCAGCAGTTTGTGGGGACAGGGCTCCTACGAGCAGTACTTC	CASSLWGQGSYEQYF
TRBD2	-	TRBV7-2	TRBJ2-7	TGTGCCAGCTTCCTAGCGGGGTCCTACGAGCAGTACTTC	CASFLAGSYEQYF
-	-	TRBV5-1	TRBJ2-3	TGCGCCAGCCAACCTACATTCACAGATACGCAGTATTTT	CASQPTFTDTQYF
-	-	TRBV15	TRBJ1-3	TGTGCCACCAGTTTGAGTACCTTCTCTGGAAACACCATATATTTT	CATSLSTFSGNTIYF
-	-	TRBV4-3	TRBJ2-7	TGCGCCAGCAGCCAAGAACCCAGGGGATTGTCCTACGAGCAGTACTTC	CASSQEPRGLSYEQYF
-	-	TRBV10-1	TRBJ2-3	TGCGCCAGCAACGGGGGCGGGCCATACACAGATACGCAGTATTTT	CASNGGGPYTDTQYF
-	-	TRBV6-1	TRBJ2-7	TGTGCCAGCTCGGGGTACGAGCAGTACTTC	CASSGYEQYF
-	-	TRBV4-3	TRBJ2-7	TGCGCCAGCAGCCAAGGAATCGCAAGTACCTACGAGCAGTACTTC	CASSQGIASTYEQYF
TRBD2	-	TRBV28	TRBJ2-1	TGTGCCAGCAGTTCCCTCGGGGCTAGCGGGACTAAACTGTACTCCTACAATGAGCAGTTCTTC	CASSSLGASGTKLYSYNEQFF
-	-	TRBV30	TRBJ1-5	TGTGCCTGGAGAACCGTGGGGGGGCTAGGTCAGCCCCAGCATTTT	CAWRTVGGLGQPQHF
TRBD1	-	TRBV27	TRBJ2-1	TGTGCCAGCAAAAGGACAGGACCCACCTACAATGAGCAGTTCTTC	CASKRTGPTYNEQFF
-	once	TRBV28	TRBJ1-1	TGTGCCAGCAGTTTCGTTGACAGGAACACTGAAGCTTTCTTT	CASSFVDRNTEAFF
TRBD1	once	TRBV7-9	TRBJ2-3	TGTGCCAGCAGTCTCGGGACAGGCTACACAGATACGCAGTATTTT	CASSLGTGYTDTQYF
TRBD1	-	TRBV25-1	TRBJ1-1	TGTGCCAGCAGTGGGACAGGGCAGACTGAAGCTTTCTTT	CASSGTGQTEAFF
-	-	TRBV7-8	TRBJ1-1	TGTGCCAGCAGCAGGGTGATCGACACTGAAGCTTTCTTT	CASSRVIDTEAFF
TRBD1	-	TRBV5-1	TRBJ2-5	TGCGCCAGCAGCTTGCCTACAGGGGGACCAGAGACCCAGTACTTC	CASSLPTGGPETQYF
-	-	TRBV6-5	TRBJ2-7	TGTGCCAGCAGCAGACTACCCGGCCCCTACGAGCAGTACTTC	CASSRLPGPYEQYF
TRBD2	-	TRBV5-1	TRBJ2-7	TGCGCCAGCAGCCCTAGCGGGAGCCTATCCTACGAGCAGTACTTC	CASSPSGSLSYEQYF
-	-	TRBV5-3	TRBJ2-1	TGTGCCAGAAGTAGGGCCGGTGAGCAGTTCTTC	CARSRAGEQFF
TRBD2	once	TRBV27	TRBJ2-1	TGTGCCAGCAGGCGGAGCGGGAGGGCCTCCAATGAGCAGTTCTTC	CASRRSGRASNEQFF
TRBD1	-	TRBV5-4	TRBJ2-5	TGTGCCAGCAGCAACCGACAGGGTTCGGGTGAGACCCAGTACTTC	CASSNRQGSGETQYF
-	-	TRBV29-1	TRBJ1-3	TGCAGCGTATTAGACAGAGGAAACACCATATATTTT	CSVLDRGNTIYF
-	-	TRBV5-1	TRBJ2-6	TGCGCCAGCAGCCCAGGCTCTGGGGCCAACGTCCTGACTTTC	CASSPGSGANVLTF
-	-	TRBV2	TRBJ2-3	TGTGCCAGCGGGGGCGGGTCCGAGGGAACGCAGTATTTT	CASGGGSEGTQYF
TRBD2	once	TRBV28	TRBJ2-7	TGTGCCAGCACCTCTCCCGGGACTAGTCGCTACGAGCAGTACTTC	CASTSPGTSRYEQYF
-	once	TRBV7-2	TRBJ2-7	TGTGCCAGCAGCTTAGGGGTCCTCCCATCCTACGAGCAGTACTTC	CASSLGVLPSYEQYF
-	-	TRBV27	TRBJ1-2	TGTGCCAGCAAGAGGCAGGGGTTCTATGGCTACACCTTC	CASKRQGFYGYTF
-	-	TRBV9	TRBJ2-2	TGTGCCAGCAGCGTAGCGGTTCGTGCTTTCGACGGGGAGCTGTTTTTT	CASSVAVRAFDGELFF
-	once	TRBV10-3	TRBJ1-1	TGTGCCATCAGGATCACAGGGATGAACACTGAAGCTTTCTTT	CAIRITGMNTEAFF
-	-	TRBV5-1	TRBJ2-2	TGCGCCAGCTCCCCCCCGAACACCGGGGAGCTGTTTTTT	CASSPPNTGELFF
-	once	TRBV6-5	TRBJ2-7	TGTGCCAGCAGTTACTCCGGATGGCAGAGCTACGAGCAGTACTTC	CASSYSGWQSYEQYF
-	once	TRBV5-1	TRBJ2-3	TGCGCCAGCAGCTTGCCTACAGATACGCAGTATTTT	CASSLPTDTQYF
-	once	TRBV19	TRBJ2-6	TGTGCCATCCCGCCTGGGGCCAACGTCCTGACTTTC	CAIPPGANVLTF
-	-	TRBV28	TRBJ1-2	TGTGCCAGCAGTTTATCACAGTATGGCTACACCTTC	CASSLSQYGYTF
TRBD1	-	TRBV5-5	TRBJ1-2	TGTGCCAGCAGCTGGACAGGGGGGTATGGCTACACCTTC	CASSWTGGYGYTF
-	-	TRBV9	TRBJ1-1	TGTGCCAGCAGCGTAAATTCAGGGTGGACTGAAGCTTTCTTT	CASSVNSGWTEAFF
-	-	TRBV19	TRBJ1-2	TGTGCCAGTAGTATAGGGTCGACAGTCGTCTATGGCTACACCTTC	CASSIGSTVVYGYTF
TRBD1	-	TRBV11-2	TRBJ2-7	TGTGCCAGCAGCCTCCGGGACAGTGCCTACGAGCAGTACTTC	CASSLRDSAYEQYF
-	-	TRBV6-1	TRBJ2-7	TGTGCCAGCAGTGGACAGTTCTCCTACGAGCAGTACTTC	CASSGQFSYEQYF
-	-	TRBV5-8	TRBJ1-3	TGTGCCAGCAGCTTGACCGGGATCTACTCTGGAAACACCATATATTTT	CASSLTGIYSGNTIYF